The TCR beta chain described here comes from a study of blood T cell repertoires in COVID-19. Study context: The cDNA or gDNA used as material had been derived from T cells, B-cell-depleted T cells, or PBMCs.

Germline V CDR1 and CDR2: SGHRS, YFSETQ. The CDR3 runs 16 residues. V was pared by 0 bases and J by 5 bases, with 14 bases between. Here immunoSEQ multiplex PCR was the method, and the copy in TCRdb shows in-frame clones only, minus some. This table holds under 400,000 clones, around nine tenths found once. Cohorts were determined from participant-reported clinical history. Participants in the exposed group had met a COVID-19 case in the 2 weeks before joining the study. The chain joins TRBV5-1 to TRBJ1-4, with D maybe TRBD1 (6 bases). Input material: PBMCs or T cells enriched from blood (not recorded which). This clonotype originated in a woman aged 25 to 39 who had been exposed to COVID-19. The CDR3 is CASSLGSDSLNEKLFF. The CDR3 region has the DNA TGCGCCAGCAGCTTGGGTTCGGACAGTCTAAATGAAAAACTGTTTTTT. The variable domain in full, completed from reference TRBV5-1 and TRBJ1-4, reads KAGVTQTPRYLIKTRGQQVTLSCSPISGHRSVSWYQQTPGQGLQFLFEYFSETQRNKGNFPGRFSGRQFSNSRSEMNVSTLELGDSALYLCASSLGSDSLNEKLFFGSGTQLSVL.